These T cell receptor beta chains were read from a single sample in a study of blood T cell repertoires in COVID-19. Sequenced by immunoSEQ multiplex PCR; TCRdb stores in-frame clones only, minus some. The data contain approximately 300,000 clones, around 90% of them singletons. Sequencing was performed on peripheral blood. These receptors all stem from a man between 18 and 35 years old who had recovered from COVID-19. CDR3s include the opening cysteine and the closing phenylalanine or tryptophan. Each record gives: D gene, J gene, V gene, clone size, CDR3 protein, CDR3 DNA. The D gene is left open where the match is weak. Only part of the rows carry a size: once, few, many, or a class if the clone is expanded.

>TRBD2|TRBJ2-1|TRBV6-1|.
CASSERGPSSGRAPFRNEQFF
TGTGCCAGCAGTGAAAGGGGGCCCTCTAGCGGGAGGGCCCCATTCCGGAATGAGCAGTTCTTC
>.|TRBJ2-2|TRBV9|few
CASSFPSGELFF
TGTGCCAGCAGCTTCCCTTCCGGGGAGCTGTTTTTT
>TRBD1|TRBJ1-4|TRBV11-2|.
CASSLRPDRATNEKLFF
TGTGCCAGCAGCCTCAGGCCCGACAGGGCAACTAATGAAAAACTGTTTTTT
>TRBD1|TRBJ2-7|TRBV25-1|.
CASSDSGTGYEQYF
TGTGCCAGCAGTGATTCCGGGACAGGCTACGAGCAGTACTTC
>TRBD2|TRBJ2-7|TRBV7-8|.
CASRGTSGAYEQYF
TGTGCCAGCAGGGGGACTAGCGGCGCCTACGAGCAGTACTTC
>.|TRBJ2-3|TRBV27|.
CASSGSVGTQYF
TGTGCCAGCAGTGGGAGCGTGGGTACGCAGTATTTT
>.|TRBJ1-1|TRBV12-3/TRBV12-4|.
CASSLQGTEAFF
TGTGCCAGCAGTCTCCAGGGGACTGAAGCTTTCTTT
>.|TRBJ1-5|TRBV11-1|.
CASSLGLDQPQHF
TGTGCCAGCAGCTTAGGGTTAGATCAGCCCCAGCATTTT
>.|TRBJ2-3|TRBV30|.
CAWSDLTTQYF
TGTGCCTGGAGTGATCTAACTACGCAGTATTTT
>TRBD2|TRBJ2-1|TRBV5-4|.
CASSLYSGTSAYNEQFF
TGTGCCAGCAGCTTGTATTCCGGGACTAGCGCGTACAATGAGCAGTTCTTC
>TRBD1|TRBJ1-4|TRBV9|.
CASSPGQGGWELFF
TGTGCCAGCAGCCCTGGACAGGGAGGTTGGGAACTGTTTTTT
>TRBD1|TRBJ1-4|TRBV4-3|.
CASSRQGAREKLFF
TGCGCCAGCAGCCGACAGGGAGCTCGGGAAAAACTGTTTTTT
>.|TRBJ2-2|TRBV9|.
CASSDRNTGELFF
TGTGCCAGCAGCGATAGGAACACCGGGGAGCTGTTTTTT
>.|TRBJ2-4|TRBV5-4|once
CASSLRQGSKNIQYF
TGTGCCAGCAGCTTGAGGCAGGGCAGCAAAAACATTCAGTACTTC
>TRBD1|TRBJ1-4|TRBV5-1|.
CASSVGQGNEKLFF
TGCGCCAGCAGCGTGGGACAGGGTAATGAAAAACTGTTTTTT
>TRBD2|TRBJ2-2|TRBV3-1/TRBV3-2|.
CASSPPQREVNTGELFF
TGTGCCAGCAGCCCCCCCCAGCGGGAGGTGAACACCGGGGAGCTGTTTTTT
>.|TRBJ1-2|TRBV19|.
CASRGEGGDGGGYTF
TGTGCCAGTAGGGGTGAGGGAGGGGACGGTGGTGGCTACACCTTC
>TRBD1|TRBJ1-4|TRBV7-2|.
CASSLEGTGVRKLFF
TGTGCCAGCAGCTTAGAAGGGACAGGGGTGAGAAAACTGTTTTTT
>.|TRBJ2-1|TRBV2|.
CASSPRSGSYNEQFF
TGTGCCAGCAGTCCAAGGTCAGGCTCCTACAATGAGCAGTTCTTC
>.|TRBJ2-5|TRBV11-3|few
CASSLGLGSGETQYF
TGTGCCAGCAGCTTGGGCTTGGGCAGTGGAGAGACCCAGTACTTC
>.|TRBJ2-1|TRBV25-1|.
CASSTQVKNEQFF
TGTGCCAGCAGTACACAAGTAAAGAATGAGCAGTTCTTC
>TRBD1|TRBJ2-2|TRBV19|.
CASSIRDRNTGELFF
TGTGCCAGTAGTATCCGGGACAGGAACACCGGGGAGCTGTTTTTT
>TRBD2|TRBJ2-1|TRBV5-1|.
CASSSSGGSSSYNEQFF
TGCGCCAGCAGCTCTAGCGGGGGCTCGAGCTCCTACAATGAGCAGTTCTTC
>.|TRBJ1-5|TRBV5-8|once
CASSSTGIWNQPQHF
TGTGCCAGCAGCTCAACAGGGATTTGGAATCAGCCCCAGCATTTT
>TRBD1|TRBJ2-2|TRBV7-2|.
CASSLTLDRGDTGELFF
TGTGCCAGCAGCCTAACACTCGACAGGGGCGACACCGGGGAGCTGTTTTTT
>.|TRBJ1-2|TRBV25-1|.
CASSESTAVYGYTF
TGTGCCAGCAGTGAGTCGACAGCTGTCTATGGCTACACCTTC
>.|TRBJ1-5|TRBV7-9|.
CASSGTSNQPQHF
TGTGCCAGCAGCGGGACAAGCAATCAGCCCCAGCATTTT
>TRBD2|TRBJ2-7|TRBV2|.
CASRGGGGAYEQYF
TGTGCCAGCAGGGGTGGTGGGGGGGCCTACGAGCAGTACTTC
>.|TRBJ2-7|TRBV5-1|.
CASSLATNSYEQYF
TGCGCCAGCAGCTTGGCCACAAACTCCTACGAGCAGTACTTC
>.|TRBJ2-7|TRBV19|.
CASSIGPPSSDEQYF
TGTGCCAGTAGTATAGGCCCCCCGAGTAGTGACGAGCAGTACTTC
>.|TRBJ1-1|TRBV4-3|.
CASSQSPGNTEAFF
TGCGCCAGCAGCCAAAGCCCGGGGAACACTGAAGCTTTCTTT
>TRBD1|TRBJ2-7|TRBV5-4|.
CASSLDGQGYEQYF
TGTGCCAGCAGCTTGGACGGACAGGGTTACGAGCAGTACTTC
>.|TRBJ2-5|TRBV5-3|.
CARSSPPTGNQETQYF
TGTGCCAGAAGCTCCCCCCCGACAGGAAACCAAGAGACCCAGTACTTC
>.|TRBJ1-1|TRBV14|.
CASSQEEAEAFF
TGTGCCAGCAGCCAAGAGGAGGCTGAAGCTTTCTTT
>TRBD1|TRBJ2-4|TRBV6-5|.
CASSYFSGTALNIQYF
TGTGCCAGCAGTTACTTTTCCGGGACAGCTCTTAACATTCAGTACTTC